This TCR beta chain was found in a study of T cells in localized non-small cell lung cancer. The study's findings and limits: Uninvolved adjacent lung, not tumor, had the highest T cell clonality. Heterogeneity is still possible, as just one tumor region was sequenced.

With regard to this clone: Its antigen is unknown.

This table comes from immunoSEQ multiplex PCR, and its TCRdb copy is limited to in-frame clones, with some not included. The repertoire has tens of thousands of clones, approximately 80% of them found once; the top ten carry 6% to 8%. This specimen consisted of PBMCs, obtained before any cancer treatment. This sequence originates from a man aged 40 to 70 with stage II lung adenocarcinoma.

The CDR3 DNA reads TGTGCCAGCTCACCCCGACTAGCGGGAAACAATGAGCAGTTCTTC. Amino acids: CASSPRLAGNNEQFF. The chain is built from TRBV18 and TRBJ2-1; 11 nucleotides align to TRBD2. V gave up 3 bases and J gave up 5 bases; unmatched junction bases: 3. Per the germline V gene, CDR1 is KGHSH and CDR2 is LQKENI. The CDR3 totals 15 residues.